This T cell receptor beta chain emerged from a study of CD8+CD57+ T cells in acquired aplastic anemia. Study in general: Yields of DNA that came from sorted CD4+ and CD8+ cells averaged about 2.9 ug. General study points: No significant difference in CD8+ Simpson's diversity was found between patients and controls. A set of about 28 CD8+ CDR3 sequences was shared between patients and controls, and these sequences appeared highly expressed in patients.

CDR3 and TCR beta VDJ profiling relied on genomic DNA as the template. TCRdb reprocessed the reads with MiXCR, giving one entry per CDR3 protein. The table has fewer than 150,000 distinct CDR3 sequences, 48% seen once. This clonotype showed up just a few times. The antigen remains undetermined. The germline CDR1 and CDR2 sequences are LGHNT and FRNRAP. V was clipped by 0 bases and J by 0 bases; unmatched bases: 11. The CDR3 loop spans 19 amino acids. The chain combines TRBV12-5 with TRBJ2-7, with TRBD2 identical over 10 bases. What was sequenced was sorted CD4+, CD8+, or CD8+CD57+ T cells (not recorded which) from PBMCs. The clonotype was recovered from a human donor in good health, serving as a control. This CDR3 reads CASGLVQRGGILSSYEQYF. CDR3 DNA: TGTGCTAGTGGTTTGGTACAGCGGGGGGGTATCCTGAGCTCCTACGAGCAGTACTTC.